The sequence of this T cell receptor beta chain was determined in a study of T cells after yellow fever vaccination. One entry per CDR3 protein, called by TCRdb with MiXCR from the 5' RACE reads. The sample shows hundreds of thousands of distinct CDR3 sequences, about 12% of them seen only once. This clonotype was seen more than once but under ten times. V was cut by 7 bases and J by 3 bases, with 15 bases left in between. The CDR3 contains 15 residues. From germline, CDR1 is MNHEY and CDR2 SVGEGT. V and J are TRBV6-2 or TRBV6-3 and TRBJ2-2; maybe TRBD1 (5 bases). The TCR comes from a man aged 25-45 years who received the YFV17D yellow fever vaccine. The sample here was PBMCs, taken on the day of the yellow fever booster vaccination. The CDR3 sequence: CASNLWGRDTGELFF. The CDR3 DNA reads as TGTGCCAGCAATTTATGGGGCCGAGACACCGGGGAGCTGTTTTTT.